This record looks at one TCR beta chain sequence and its context. This clone was seen just once. This receptor's antigen is unknown. The input lacks base qualities; no much larger clone sits a single base away. The data were taken from a study of T cell responses to AZD1222 COVID-19 vaccine (dated by TCRdb to about 2021). The study in broad terms: A total of 233 trial participants underwent TCR sequencing, of whom nearly 210 received two doses of AZD1222 and about 25 received two doses of the MenACWY control vaccine. Trial participants were enrolled by age into subgroups of 18-55, 56-69 and 70-plus years, and 148, 28 and 57 TCR-sequenced participants, respectively, were included in these subgroups.

What this sample's time point label stands for: about 28 days (+/-7) after the second vaccine dose. AZD1222 recipients given second doses at about 4 weeks or at about 12 weeks were pooled, since spike-specific TCR depth and breadth were not found to differ between the two schedules. Samples from vaccinated people were obtained from the UK trials COV001 and COV002, which included a single-blind randomized controlled phase 2/3 trial of AZD1222 (ChAdOx1 nCoV-19) in healthy adults. Trial participant PBMC samples were collected at day 0 and day 28 after the second dose for TCRbeta chain sequencing. What the research found in general, with its limitations: Participants were mostly white British, with more females than males. The authors suggested clonal diversity may have been underestimated. Epitopes outside the regions mutated in the B.1.351 and B.1.1.7 variants were reportedly recognized by nearly half of the unique spike-specific TCRs. In the small 56-69-year group, the increase in depth fell short of significance, most likely because of low power. Conclusions about previously exposed vaccinees are limited because only a handful of AZD1222 recipients were SARS-CoV-2 seropositive at baseline. The vaccine-associated CD4 TCRs covered the entire spike protein, and the dominant responses fell in regions 160-218 and 743-854. No day 14 peak-response samples were available, so repertoires were characterized only after the peak T cell response. A significant rise in spike-specific TCR breadth and depth was observed after two AZD1222 doses relative to day 0 and relative to MenACWY recipients.

Between the V and J ends, shortened by 3 bases and 10 bases respectively, the junction contains 12 bases. From a lookup of the germline V gene, CDR1 and CDR2 are SGHAT and FQNNGV. Inclusive of the bounding cysteine and phenylalanine, the CDR3 is 12 residues long. Of all the DNA, just the CDR3 is kept, 36 bases in frame from base 1. The CDR3 regions of human TCRbeta chains were analyzed by immunosequencing. Regarding the original processing steps: Repertoire TCRs were matched against a reference library of SARS-CoV-2-specific TCRs generated with the MIRA antigen-specificity platform. Breadth was defined as the fraction of unique TCRs that were SARS-CoV-2-associated. Depth was defined as the fraction of total T cells that were SARS-CoV-2-associated. Using the MIRA data, every spike-specific TCR was mapped to the spike region that the TCR reacted to and assigned to either a CD4 or a CD8 class. Log10-transformed breadth and depth values were compared by one-way ANOVA with Sidak's multiple comparisons tests. As stored in TCRdb, this immuneACCESS dataset retains in-frame rearrangements with V and J assigned. A fraction of the clones does not appear; measured against another copy, unresolved V genes explain less than half of the discrepancy, and the remainder lacks a known reason. Clone size and the V and J calls come from that table; the DNA yielded D and trimming. This sample has about 180,000 clones in its table, and 88% of those were observed once. The top ten clonotypes cover approximately 10% of the sample.

Sequencing was performed on peripheral blood, taken 28 days after the second AZD1222 dose. Here the chain combines TRBV11-2 and TRBJ1-2; TRBD1 is a possible D gene, resting on 6 matching bases. The TCR comes from an adult who received the AZD1222 COVID-19 vaccine. The CDR3: CASSLSGVLYTF. The bases read TGTGCCAGCAGCTTGTCAGGGGTCCTCTACACCTTC.